A selection of T cell receptor beta chains follows, all from one sample in a study of regulatory T cells in long-lasting Graves disease. MiXCR, run by TCRdb on the multiplex PCR reads, gives a single entry per CDR3 protein. The sample records roughly 530,000 distinct CDR3 sequences, about 16% being singletons. Separately, the same data were catalogued under a study of T cells in Graves' hyperthyroidism and ophthalmopathy.

Sequences were derived from peripheral blood mononuclear cells (PBMCs), sampled at new diagnosis, from a patient treated with antithyroid drugs. The receptor source for this set is a woman between 40 and 65 years old with Graves disease. Each CDR3 is given with its conserved first and last residue. Each record gives: D gene, J gene, V gene, clone size, CDR3 protein, CDR3 DNA. D genes are given only for firm matches. Some rows have no size entry. The others give once, few or many, or a class for an expanded clone.

NA,TRBJ2-5,TRBV3-1,NA,CASSQGTAQETQYF,TGTGCCAGCAGCCAAGGGACAGCTCAAGAGACCCAGTACTTC
NA,TRBJ1-6,TRBV12-3/TRBV12-4,few,CASTHSTALTLHF,TGTGCCAGCACCCATTCGACAGCCCTCACCCTCCACTTT
NA,TRBJ2-7,TRBV14,NA,CASSPEVTGVPYEQYF,TGTGCCAGCAGCCCAGAGGTAACGGGGGTCCCCTACGAGCAGTACTTC
NA,TRBJ2-1,TRBV4-1,NA,CASSKVADYNEQFF,TGCGCCAGCAGCAAGGTAGCGGACTACAATGAGCAGTTCTTC
NA,TRBJ2-7,TRBV6-1,many,CASSDSGDEQYF,TGTGCCAGCAGTGATTCAGGGGACGAGCAGTACTTC
NA,TRBJ2-5,TRBV6-1,many,CASSSRDGQQETQYF,TGTGCCAGCAGTAGTCGGGACGGACAACAAGAGACCCAGTACTTC
NA,TRBJ2-5,TRBV9,many,CASSVEGTVFQETQYF,TGTGCCAGCAGCGTAGAAGGGACGGTCTTCCAAGAGACCCAGTACTTC
NA,TRBJ1-1,TRBV11-2,many,CASSSSRTGGTEAFF,TGTGCCAGCAGCTCGAGCCGGACCGGCGGCACTGAAGCTTTCTTT
TRBD1,TRBJ2-7,TRBV9,many,CASSVEGQGNYEQYF,TGTGCCAGCAGCGTAGAGGGACAGGGAAACTACGAGCAGTACTTC
TRBD1,TRBJ2-5,TRBV6-1,many,CASSRYSGTGNGKTQYF,TGTGCCAGCAGTCGCTATTCCGGGACAGGGAATGGGAAGACCCAGTACTTC
NA,TRBJ1-1,TRBV10-3,NA,CAIGRDGTEAFF,TGTGCCATCGGCCGGGACGGAACTGAAGCTTTCTTT
TRBD1,TRBJ2-5,TRBV28,NA,CATRTDRGFQIQETQYF,TGTGCCACCAGAACGGACAGGGGGTTCCAAATCCAAGAGACCCAGTACTTC
NA,TRBJ1-2,TRBV6-1,few,CASRPTGDSYGYTF,TGTGCCAGCAGGCCTACGGGAGATTCTTATGGCTACACCTTC
NA,TRBJ1-1,TRBV5-1,many,CASSFGGADTEAFF,TGTGCCAGCAGCTTTGGGGGGGCGGACACTGAAGCTTTCTTT
TRBD1,TRBJ1-3,TRBV27,NA,CASRPDRGLNGNTIYF,TGTGCCAGCAGGCCCGACAGGGGATTAAATGGAAACACCATATATTTT
TRBD2,TRBJ2-7,TRBV29-1,NA,CSVEGAGGPGEQYF,TGCAGCGTTGAAGGAGCGGGGGGGCCCGGCGAGCAGTACTTC
NA,TRBJ1-2,TRBV6-1,many,CASSGSPSIGYGYTF,TGTGCCAGCAGTGGAAGCCCGTCCATAGGCTATGGCTACACCTTC
NA,TRBJ2-2,TRBV19,few,CASSTPRLGGELFF,TGTGCCAGTAGTACCCCAAGGCTGGGCGGGGAGCTGTTTTTT
NA,TRBJ1-2,TRBV11-2,many,CASSLGWTPNYGYTF,TGTGCCAGCAGCTTAGGATGGACACCTAACTATGGCTACACCTTC
NA,TRBJ1-5,TRBV6-4,NA,CASSDSIEGRQPQHF,TGTGCCAGCAGTGACTCGATTGAGGGGCGGCAGCCCCAGCATTTT
NA,TRBJ2-7,TRBV10-3,NA,CAISVTGGISYEQYF,TGTGCCATCAGTGTTACGGGGGGCATTTCCTACGAGCAGTACTTC
NA,TRBJ2-3,TRBV11-2,NA,CASRFPSTDTQYF,TGTGCCAGCAGGTTCCCTAGCACAGATACGCAGTATTTT
TRBD1,TRBJ1-4,TRBV10-3,few,CATRSGTGVEKLFF,TGTGCCACCCGGTCCGGGACAGGGGTTGAAAAACTGTTTTTT
NA,TRBJ1-3,TRBV13,NA,CASSSLGNTIYF,TGTGCCAGCAGCTCGCTTGGAAACACCATATATTTT
NA,TRBJ1-2,TRBV11-3,many,CASSLFSGDYGYTF,TGTGCCAGCAGCTTGTTTTCAGGGGACTATGGCTACACCTTC
NA,TRBJ2-7,TRBV13,few,CASSHPAVSYEQYF,TGTGCCAGCAGCCATCCGGCGGTCTCCTACGAGCAGTACTTC
TRBD1,TRBJ1-4,TRBV9,NA,CASSAGTGGNEKLFF,TGTGCCAGCAGCGCAGGGACAGGGGGTAATGAAAAACTGTTTTTT
NA,TRBJ1-6,TRBV12-5,few,CASGLEDGSPLHF,TGTGCTAGTGGTTTGGAGGACGGTTCACCCCTCCACTTT
TRBD1,TRBJ1-1,TRBV28,many,CASSLSQGGAVRGAFF,TGTGCCAGCAGCTTGAGCCAAGGGGGCGCGGTCCGGGGAGCTTTCTTT
NA,TRBJ2-6,TRBV27,few,CASSGWGESGANVLTF,TGTGCCAGCAGTGGATGGGGCGAATCTGGGGCCAACGTCCTGACTTTC
NA,TRBJ1-6,TRBV5-1,many,CASSTGGTETPLHF,TGCGCCAGCAGCACCGGAGGGACCGAGACACCCCTCCACTTT
TRBD2,TRBJ2-2,TRBV12-3/TRBV12-4,NA,CASSFQNSGGGRTGELFF,TGTGCCAGCAGTTTCCAAAATAGCGGGGGGGGCCGCACCGGGGAGCTGTTTTTT
TRBD1,TRBJ1-2,TRBV6-1,many,CASSGTGGNYGYTF,TGTGCCAGCAGTGGGACAGGGGGCAACTATGGCTACACCTTC
TRBD2,TRBJ2-3,TRBV29-1,NA,CSVAPQRGLGGDTQYF,TGCAGCGTTGCCCCCCAGCGGGGGCTGGGGGGGGATACGCAGTATTTT
TRBD2,TRBJ2-7,TRBV11-3,many,CASSFASGASYEQYF,TGTGCCAGCAGCTTCGCTAGCGGGGCCTCCTACGAGCAGTACTTC
NA,TRBJ1-2,TRBV5-6,many,CASSSWSGSGYTF,TGTGCCAGCAGCTCTTGGTCAGGGAGCGGCTACACCTTC
TRBD2,TRBJ2-7,TRBV13,few,CASSLAVTSGRYEQYF,TGTGCCAGCAGCTTAGCTGTGACTAGCGGGCGGTACGAGCAGTACTTC
NA,TRBJ2-7,TRBV29-1,few,CSVEGGQSVDEQYF,TGCAGCGTGGAGGGGGGGCAGTCTGTCGACGAGCAGTACTTC
TRBD1,TRBJ1-1,TRBV28,NA,CASSFVGRDRNTEAFF,TGTGCCAGCAGTTTTGTGGGCCGGGACAGAAACACTGAAGCTTTCTTT
TRBD1,TRBJ2-7,TRBV6-1,many,CASSEWDRSSYEQYF,TGTGCCAGCAGTGAGTGGGACAGGAGCTCCTACGAGCAGTACTTC
NA,TRBJ1-2,TRBV10-3,NA,CAITQGYGYTF,TGTGCCATCACTCAGGGCTATGGCTACACCTTC
NA,TRBJ2-6,TRBV27,many,CASSHGGGGLGGANVLTF,TGTGCCAGCAGCCACGGCGGCGGTGGCTTGGGTGGGGCCAACGTCCTGACTTTC
NA,TRBJ2-1,TRBV20-1,few,CSARDISHYNEQFF,TGCAGTGCTAGAGATATTAGTCACTACAATGAGCAGTTCTTC
NA,TRBJ2-7,TRBV5-1,many,CASSLAGTPFEQYF,TGCGCCAGCAGCTTGGCTGGGACACCTTTCGAGCAGTACTTC
NA,TRBJ1-1,TRBV20-1,many,CSASRGAYTEAFF,TGCAGTGCTAGTCGGGGGGCTTACACTGAAGCTTTCTTT
NA,TRBJ1-3,TRBV6-5,many,CASSYGRGDGNTIYF,TGTGCCAGCAGTTACGGCCGGGGAGATGGAAACACCATATATTTT
TRBD1,TRBJ1-1,TRBV12-3/TRBV12-4,NA,CASRGDRDVFTEAFF,TGTGCCAGCAGGGGGGACAGGGATGTATTCACTGAAGCTTTCTTT
NA,TRBJ1-1,TRBV9,few,CASSGQVANTEAFF,TGTGCCAGCAGCGGACAGGTCGCGAACACTGAAGCTTTCTTT
NA,TRBJ1-1,TRBV27,many,CASSQLWTGRPEAFF,TGTGCCAGCAGTCAACTTTGGACGGGAAGACCTGAAGCTTTCTTT
NA,TRBJ2-7,TRBV11-1,few,CANSFGGLSYEQYF,TGTGCCAACAGCTTTGGGGGGCTCTCCTACGAGCAGTACTTC
TRBD1,TRBJ2-1,TRBV2,many,CASSGQGAFSYNEQFF,TGTGCCAGCAGCGGACAGGGCGCCTTCTCCTACAATGAGCAGTTCTTC
NA,TRBJ2-1,TRBV5-1,NA,CASSLQGARFF,TGCGCCAGCAGCTTGCAAGGGGCTCGCTTCTTC
TRBD1,TRBJ2-2,TRBV28,NA,CASSPQGAGTGELFF,TGTGCCAGCAGTCCACAGGGGGCGGGCACCGGGGAGCTGTTTTTT
NA,TRBJ1-1,TRBV29-1,NA,CSVEISVEAFF,TGCAGCGTTGAAATCAGCGTCGAAGCTTTCTTT